This T cell receptor beta chain emerged from a study of PD-L1 blockade in urothelial cancer. The wider study: Blood was tested 3 weeks (second dose) and 6 weeks into treatment. The median T cell count in blood samples was 140,000 to 150,000.

Each patient presented with locally advanced or metastatic urothelial carcinoma. Samples were collected from each patient before treatment and during treatment. Each patient gave between 1 and 8 of them in total. The assay was immunoSEQ multiplex PCR, and TCRdb's table has in-frame clones only and misses some. The data show just over 20,000 clones, nearly 90% seen once. V was shortened by 4 bases and J by 3 bases, with 14 bases between the two germline ends. The length of the CDR3 is 15 residues. Germline CDR1 and CDR2: ENHRY and SYGVKD. This receptor was obtained from a woman aged 60-75 years with urothelial cancer. V and J are TRBV10-3 and TRBJ2-3; D is ambiguous. The sequences come from PBMCs, collected around atezolizumab (anti-PD-L1) treatment. CDR3 region: CAISVPGTKTDTQYF. CDR3 coding DNA: TGTGCCATCAGTGTTCCTGGAACTAAAACAGATACGCAGTATTTT.